The 9 T cell receptor beta chains below were found in one sample sequenced in a study of T-cell memory formation after mild COVID-19. TCRdb re-analysed the 5' RACE reads in MiXCR, keeping a single row per CDR3 protein. The table lists 150,000 or so distinct CDR3 sequences, roughly 24% of them singletons. The sequenced sample consisted of PBMCs or a T cell subset sorted from them (not recorded which). The receptors were sampled from an adult woman who had mild COVID-19 (a few samples of this study predate the infection). Cell type and time point are not known.

Turning to this clonotype: An end of the junction does not agree with germline; a read error may underlie this. This chain joins TRBV4-3 and TRBJ2-1; possible D gene TRBD2, 6 bases. The V gene's germline CDR1 is LGHNA and CDR2 YSLEER. This CDR3 is 14 amino acids long. CDR3 nucleotides: TGCGTCAGCAGAGGAGCGGGTCAATACAATGAGCAGTTCTTC. As protein: CVSRGAGQYNEQFF.

The chain employs TRBV5-5 and TRBJ2-2, with 11 bases fitting TRBD1. This CDR3 comprises 17 residues. Germline CDR1 is SGHKS and CDR2 is YYEKEE (reference sequence). J gave up 3 bases and V 1 base, and 5 bases lay outside the gene matches. The CDR3 is CASSLWGTGGYTGELFF. Written as DNA, the CDR3 is TGTGCCAGCAGCTTGTGGGGGACAGGGGGATACACCGGGGAGCTGTTTTTT.

The gene calls are TRBV7-6 and TRBJ2-7, with D perhaps TRBD1 (5 bases). The CDR3 is made up of 14 amino acids. V lost 5 bases, J lost 3 bases, and 14 bases lay in between. The germline V gene has CDR1 SGHVS and CDR2 FNYEAQ. CDR3 nucleotides: TGTGCCAGCAGCCCGACGGCGCAGGGCTACGAGCAGTACTTC. Amino acids: CASSPTAQGYEQYF.

The rearrangement joins TRBV11-3 to TRBJ2-2; 8 bases fit TRBD2. This CDR3 region has 17 residues. The germline V gene encodes CDR1 SGHNT and CDR2 YENEEA. J lost 6 bases, V lost 4 bases, and 13 bases had no gene match. The CDR3 loop reads CASSSRRTSFFPGELFF. Here the CDR3 DNA reads TGTGCCAGCAGCTCAAGAAGGACTAGCTTTTTCCCCGGGGAGCTGTTTTTT. Full variable domain (missing parts from reference TRBV11-3 and TRBJ2-2): EAGVVQSPRYKIIEKKQPVAFWCNPISGHNTLYWYLQNLGQGPELLIRYENEEAVDDSQLPKDRFSAERLKGVDSTLKIQPAELGDSAVYLCASSSRRTSFFPGELFFGEGSRLTVL.

This clonotype occurred a few times. The V call is TRBV12-3 or TRBV12-4, the J call TRBJ1-2; possibly TRBD1 for D (5 bases). The V end lost 4 bases, the J end lost 8 bases, and 17 bases lay between the germline ends. The CDR3 has 14 amino acids. CDR3 sequence reads: CASSSVGTTGGYTF. DNA of the CDR3: TGTGCCAGCAGTTCCGTCGGGACGACCGGGGGCTACACCTTC.

This chain connects TRBV6-2 or TRBV6-3 to TRBJ1-5; 7 nucleotides line up with TRBD1. This CDR3 is built from 17 residues. Germline values: CDR1 MNHEY, CDR2 SVGEGT. Trimming at V came to 5 bases and at J to 4 bases, leaving 14 bases not matched to a gene. CDR3 residues: CASSDYADRAQNQPQHF. The CDR3, as DNA: TGTGCCAGCAGTGACTACGCCGACAGGGCCCAGAATCAGCCCCAGCATTTT.

This rearrangement joins TRBV6-1 to TRBJ2-5; tentatively, D is TRBD1 or TRBD2 (5 bases each). Germline V gives CDR1 MNHNS, CDR2 SASEGT. The CDR3 totals 14 residues. The germline V and J ends were trimmed by 2 bases and 2 bases, with 9 bases remaining between them. The CDR3 spells CASSEFWGQETQYF. In nucleotides, the CDR3 is TGTGCCAGCAGTGAATTTTGGGGGCAAGAGACCCAGTACTTC.

This clonotype was found a few times. The chain uses TRBV4-3 and TRBJ2-7, with TRBD1 as a possible D gene (6 bases). This CDR3 is built from 16 residues. The V gene lost 0 bases and the J gene lost 3 bases, with 15 bases spanning the gap. CDR1 and CDR2 from the germline V gene are LGHNA and YSLEER. The CDR3 DNA reads as TGCGCCAGCAGCCAAGATTGGGGCAGGGGCTACTACGAGCAGTACTTC. As protein: CASSQDWGRGYYEQYF.

This rearrangement joins TRBV5-1 to TRBJ2-5, with unresolved D. V lost 3 bases and J lost 1, with 7 bases in between. In germline, CDR1 is SGHRS, CDR2 YFSETQ. CDR3 length equals 13 residues. Here the CDR3 reads CASSSWSQETQYF. The CDR3 region has the DNA TGCGCCAGCAGCTCGTGGTCCCAAGAGACCCAGTACTTC.